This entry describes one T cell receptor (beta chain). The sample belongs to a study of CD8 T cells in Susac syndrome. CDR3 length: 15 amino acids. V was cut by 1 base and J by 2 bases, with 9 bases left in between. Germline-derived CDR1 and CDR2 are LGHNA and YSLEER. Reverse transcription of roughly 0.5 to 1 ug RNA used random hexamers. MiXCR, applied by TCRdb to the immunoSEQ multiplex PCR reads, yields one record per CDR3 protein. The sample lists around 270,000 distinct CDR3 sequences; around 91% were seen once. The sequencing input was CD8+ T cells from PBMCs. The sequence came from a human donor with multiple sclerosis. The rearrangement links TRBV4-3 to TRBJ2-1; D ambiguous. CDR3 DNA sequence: TGCGCCAGCAGCCAAGTCCGAATGCCCTACAATGAGCAGTTCTTC. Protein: CASSQVRMPYNEQFF.